This TCR beta chain was documented in a study of Ad26.COV2.S vaccination and SARS-CoV-2 variants. TCRdb's copy holds only in-frame clones and misses some; the assay was immunoSEQ multiplex PCR. The sample lists around 340,000 clones; less than 90% were seen once. This clone was picked up one time. Stated treatment: approximately 18 received Ad26.COV2.S at low or high dose, single or two shots; 5 received placebo; per-sample allocation not given. The samples were gathered on day 63 after the first injection of vaccine or placebo. This material consisted of peripheral blood, taken in a trial of Ad26.COV2.S vaccine versus placebo. The sequence derives from a person aged 18 to 59 who received the Ad26.COV2.S COVID-19 vaccine or a placebo.

DNA of the CDR3: TGTGCCAGCAAGACTTTTCTGGCGGGGCCACAAGAGACCCAGTACTTC. This codes for CASKTFLAGPQETQYF. The chain couples TRBV28 to TRBJ2-5, with D maybe TRBD2 (6 bases). V was pared by 7 bases and J by 2 bases, with 20 bases between. The CDR3 spans 16 residues. The germline gives CDR1 MDHEN, CDR2 SYDVKM.